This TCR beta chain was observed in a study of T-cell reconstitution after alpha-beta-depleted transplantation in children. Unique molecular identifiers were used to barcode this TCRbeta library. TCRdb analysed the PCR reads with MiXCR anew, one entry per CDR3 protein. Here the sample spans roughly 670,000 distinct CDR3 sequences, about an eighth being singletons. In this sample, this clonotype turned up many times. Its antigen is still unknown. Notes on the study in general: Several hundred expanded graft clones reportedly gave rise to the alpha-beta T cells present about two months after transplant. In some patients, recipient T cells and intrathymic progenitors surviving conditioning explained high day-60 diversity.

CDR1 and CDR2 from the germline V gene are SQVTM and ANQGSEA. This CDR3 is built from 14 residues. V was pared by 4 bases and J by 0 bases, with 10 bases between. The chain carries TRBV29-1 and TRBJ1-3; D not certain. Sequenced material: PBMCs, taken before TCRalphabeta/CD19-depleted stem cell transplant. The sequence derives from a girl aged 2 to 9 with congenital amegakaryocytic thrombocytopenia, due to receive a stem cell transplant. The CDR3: CSVGGGSSGNTIYF. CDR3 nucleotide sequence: TGCAGCGTTGGGGGTGGCAGCTCTGGAAACACCATATATTTT.